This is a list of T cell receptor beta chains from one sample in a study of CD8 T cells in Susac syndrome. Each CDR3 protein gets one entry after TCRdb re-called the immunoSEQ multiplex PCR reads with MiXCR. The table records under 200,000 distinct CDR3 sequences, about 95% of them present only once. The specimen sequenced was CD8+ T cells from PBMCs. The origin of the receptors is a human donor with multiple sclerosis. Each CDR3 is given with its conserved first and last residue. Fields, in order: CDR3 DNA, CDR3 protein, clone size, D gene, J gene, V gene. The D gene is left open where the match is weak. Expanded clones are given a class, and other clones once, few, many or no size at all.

DNA: TGCAGCGTTGAGGAAGGGAACAGGGCCTACAATGAGCAGTTCTTC
CDR3: CSVEEGNRAYNEQFF
size: -
D: -
J: TRBJ2-1
V: TRBV29-1

DNA: TGTGCCAGCAGACTTGCGACAGGATCCACCGGGGAGCTGTTTTTT
CDR3: CASRLATGSTGELFF
size: few
D: -
J: TRBJ2-2
V: TRBV13

DNA: TGTGCCAGCAGCTTGGTTCAGGGGGCGTCGAACACTGAAGCTTTCTTT
CDR3: CASSLVQGASNTEAFF
size: -
D: TRBD1
J: TRBJ1-1
V: TRBV5-6

DNA: TGTGCCAGCAGCGGGATTTACAATGAGCAGTTCTTC
CDR3: CASSGIYNEQFF
size: -
D: -
J: TRBJ2-1
V: TRBV12-3/TRBV12-4

DNA: TGTGCCAGCAGCCAAGAGGGGGATGAGCAGTTCTTC
CDR3: CASSQEGDEQFF
size: -
D: -
J: TRBJ2-1
V: TRBV4-2

DNA: TGCAGTGCTAGACTCTACTCTGGGGCCAACGTCCTGACTTTC
CDR3: CSARLYSGANVLTF
size: -
D: -
J: TRBJ2-6
V: TRBV20-1

DNA: TGCAGTGCTAGAGACACAAATAGCAATCAGCCCCAGCATTTT
CDR3: CSARDTNSNQPQHF
size: -
D: -
J: TRBJ1-5
V: TRBV20-1

DNA: TGTGCCAGCAGCTTATCGGACAGGGCCTACAATGAGCAGTTCTTC
CDR3: CASSLSDRAYNEQFF
size: -
D: TRBD1
J: TRBJ2-1
V: TRBV7-2

DNA: TGTGCCAGCAGCTCGGACAGAGAGGATAACTATGGCTACACCTTC
CDR3: CASSSDREDNYGYTF
size: -
D: -
J: TRBJ1-2
V: TRBV5-6

DNA: TGTGCCAGCAGCCCTAGGTTAGGGACACCCTACGAGCAGTACTTC
CDR3: CASSPRLGTPYEQYF
size: -
D: -
J: TRBJ2-7
V: TRBV11-2

DNA: TGTGCCAGCATTGGGTTCCAAGAGACCCAGTACTTC
CDR3: CASIGFQETQYF
size: -
D: -
J: TRBJ2-5
V: TRBV2

DNA: TGTGCCAGCAGCTTATCTCCGGGCCTGAGGGATGAGCAGTTCTTC
CDR3: CASSLSPGLRDEQFF
size: -
D: -
J: TRBJ2-1
V: TRBV11-2

DNA: TGTGCCAGCAGTTACTCCGCCTGGATGAACACTGAAGCTTTCTTT
CDR3: CASSYSAWMNTEAFF
size: once
D: -
J: TRBJ1-1
V: TRBV6-5

DNA: TGTGCCAGCCGGATACAGGGAGGTAAACTGTTTTTT
CDR3: CASRIQGGKLFF
size: -
D: -
J: TRBJ1-4
V: TRBV7-9

DNA: TGTGCCAGCAGCACAACAAAAGGCAGGGAACGAGGTACGCAGTATTTT
CDR3: CASSTTKGRERGTQYF
size: -
D: -
J: TRBJ2-3
V: TRBV7-8

DNA: TGTGCCAGCAGCTTAGACTTGGCTCATGAGCAGTTCTTC
CDR3: CASSLDLAHEQFF
size: -
D: -
J: TRBJ2-1
V: TRBV11-2

DNA: TGTGCCAGTAGTATCACGGGCTCCTACAATGAGCAGTTCTTC
CDR3: CASSITGSYNEQFF
size: -
D: -
J: TRBJ2-1
V: TRBV19

DNA: TGTGCCAGCAGTTACGTGATAGGATACTATGGCTACACCTTC
CDR3: CASSYVIGYYGYTF
size: -
D: -
J: TRBJ1-2
V: TRBV6-2/TRBV6-3

DNA: TGCGCCAGCAGTCCTTCCCTAGCGGGAGGGCGGTACGAGCAGTACTTC
CDR3: CASSPSLAGGRYEQYF
size: -
D: TRBD2
J: TRBJ2-7
V: TRBV4-1

DNA: TGTGCCAGCAGCCCTATAAGGGGGATGTACATTCAGTACTTC
CDR3: CASSPIRGMYIQYF
size: -
D: -
J: TRBJ2-4
V: TRBV7-9

DNA: TGTGCCAGCAGCCCTCAGGGTCGATCCTACGAGCAGTACTTC
CDR3: CASSPQGRSYEQYF
size: few
D: -
J: TRBJ2-7
V: TRBV5-6

DNA: TGTGCCAGCCTAACCCCAGAGACCCAGTACTTC
CDR3: CASLTPETQYF
size: -
D: -
J: TRBJ2-5
V: TRBV2

DNA: TGTGCCAGCAGCCAATCTCGAGAGCCCCAGCATTTT
CDR3: CASSQSREPQHF
size: few
D: -
J: TRBJ1-5
V: TRBV16

DNA: TGTGCCAGCAGCTTCGGGACGGAGGGGGAGACCCAGTACTTC
CDR3: CASSFGTEGETQYF
size: -
D: -
J: TRBJ2-5
V: TRBV13

DNA: TGTGCCAGCAGCCCTTCCAACCTAGCGGGAGGTTCAGATACGCAGTATTTT
CDR3: CASSPSNLAGGSDTQYF
size: -
D: TRBD2
J: TRBJ2-3
V: TRBV3-1

DNA: TGTGCCAGCAGCGTGCGGTCTAGCGGGATAGACGAGCAGTACTTC
CDR3: CASSVRSSGIDEQYF
size: -
D: TRBD2
J: TRBJ2-7
V: TRBV9

DNA: TGTGCCACCAGTGATTCCGACTACAATGAGCAGTTCTTC
CDR3: CATSDSDYNEQFF
size: -
D: -
J: TRBJ2-1
V: TRBV24-1

DNA: TGCGCCAGCAGCCAACCTTTGACTAGCGGGAAAGTAAACACCGGGGAGCTGTTTTTT
CDR3: CASSQPLTSGKVNTGELFF
size: -
D: TRBD2
J: TRBJ2-2
V: TRBV4-1